This TCR beta chain was captured in a study of monozygotic twins with inflammatory bowel disease. Regarding the study as a whole: It was observed that concordant and discordant twins did not differ in repertoire similarity, possibly given limited power.

TCRdb reprocessed the 5' RACE reads; each CDR3 protein has one entry and no DNA is given. This table lists approximately 140,000 distinct CDR3 sequences. Comments on this clonotype: Its cognate antigen is unknown.

The CDR3 covers 15 residues. This clonotype was sampled from a human donor with ulcerative colitis or Crohn's disease, or a healthy co-twin of an affected twin (not recorded which). Sequenced input: blood. The chain employs TRBV12-3 or TRBV12-4 and TRBJ1-1. CDR3 in amino acids: CASSPRAEQNTEAFF.